The entry below gives a single TCR beta chain sequence along with its context. This specimen belongs to a study of Tregs in tolerant kidney transplant recipients. Method: immunoSEQ multiplex PCR; TCRdb's copy keeps in-frame clones and lacks some. The sample records 92,000 or so clones, around nine tenths being singletons. The CDR3 loop spans 13 amino acids. Looked up from germline, CDR1 is SEHNR and CDR2 is FQNEAQ (reference sequence). V shed 2 bases and J shed 3 bases, with 8 bases lying between them. This sequence was found in a human donor in good health. The rearrangement uses TRBV7-9 and TRBJ2-7, with D hard to call. The specimen was CD8+ T cells from blood. In DNA, the CDR3 is TGTGCCAGCAGCTTACGTGGGGACTACGAGCAGTACTTC. It encodes CASSLRGDYEQYF.